The rows below give T cell receptor beta chains drawn from one sample of a study of T cell changes during pregnancy in multiple sclerosis. The repertoire was sequenced with immunoSEQ multiplex PCR; TCRdb's copy has only in-frame clones and lacks some. The sample includes fewer than 70,000 clones, 70% to 90% of them seen just once. This sample comprised peripheral blood, obtained in the first trimester of pregnancy. These receptors were taken from a female donor with multiple sclerosis, enrolled in a pregnancy study. CDR3s include the opening cysteine and the closing phenylalanine or tryptophan. A D gene is named only where the DNA matches it firmly. Expanded clones get a size class; other rows say once, few or many, or leave the size out.

clone_size	v_call	d_call	j_call	cdr3_aa	cdr3_nt
-	TRBV7-8	TRBD1	TRBJ1-2	CASSATRDRVVGYTF	TGTGCCAGCAGCGCCACCCGGGACAGGGTGGTTGGCTACACCTTC
-	TRBV6-5	-	TRBJ2-2	CASSYGQGRTGELFF	TGTGCCAGCAGTTATGGTCAGGGAAGGACCGGGGAGCTGTTTTTT
-	TRBV7-2	TRBD2	TRBJ2-7	CASSLSGGADEQYF	TGTGCCAGCAGCTTGAGCGGGGGGGCGGATGAGCAGTACTTC
-	TRBV10-3	-	TRBJ1-2	CAIRSGGGDGYTF	TGTGCCATCAGGTCTGGGGGGGGCGACGGCTACACCTTC
-	TRBV19	-	TRBJ2-6	CASSIGGAGANVLTF	TGTGCCAGTAGTATAGGGGGGGCTGGGGCCAACGTCCTGACTTTC
-	TRBV29-1	TRBD2	TRBJ2-1	CSVGVLAGGNEQFF	TGCAGCGTCGGGGTCCTAGCGGGAGGCAATGAGCAGTTCTTC
once	TRBV19	-	TRBJ1-1	CASSTDSYTEAFF	TGTGCCAGTAGTACAGACAGTTACACTGAAGCTTTCTTT
few	TRBV18	TRBD1	TRBJ2-1	CATTGTGSPQQFF	TGTGCCACCACCGGGACAGGGTCTCCACAGCAGTTCTTC
many	TRBV7-7	TRBD1	TRBJ2-1	CASSPRRTGVHEQFF	TGTGCCAGCAGCCCCCGACGGACAGGGGTGCATGAGCAGTTCTTC
-	TRBV9	-	TRBJ1-1	CASSPATMNTEAFF	TGTGCCAGCAGCCCAGCGACGATGAACACTGAAGCTTTCTTT
few	TRBV6-5	TRBD2	TRBJ2-1	CASSYLTSGDNEQFF	TGTGCCAGCAGTTACCTGACTAGCGGGGACAATGAGCAGTTCTTC
-	TRBV5-6	-	TRBJ1-3	CASSLWANIGNTIYF	TGTGCCAGCAGCTTGTGGGCGAATATTGGAAACACCATATATTTT
-	TRBV5-1	-	TRBJ2-2	CASRDGAGQNTGELFF	TGCGCCAGCAGGGATGGTGCAGGTCAGAACACCGGGGAGCTGTTTTTT
-	TRBV5-4	TRBD2	TRBJ2-7	CASSSPGLADYEQYF	TGTGCCAGCAGCTCTCCGGGACTAGCGGACTACGAGCAGTACTTC
-	TRBV6-5	-	TRBJ1-5	CASGPNQPQHF	TGTGCCAGCGGCCCAAATCAGCCCCAGCATTTT
once	TRBV6-1	-	TRBJ2-2	CASSEGQATGELFF	TGTGCCAGCAGTGAGGGGCAGGCCACCGGGGAGCTGTTTTTT
once	TRBV5-1	-	TRBJ2-3	CASSDWAGTDTQYF	TGCGCCAGCAGCGATTGGGCCGGCACAGATACGCAGTATTTT
-	TRBV4-1	TRBD1	TRBJ1-1	CASSRDREAFF	TGCGCCAGCAGCCGGGACAGGGAAGCTTTCTTT
-	TRBV5-1	-	TRBJ2-7	CASSLYRAEGEQYF	TGCGCCAGCAGCCTATACAGGGCCGAGGGCGAGCAGTACTTC
-	TRBV4-3	-	TRBJ2-3	CASSQEGRYTDTQYF	TGCGCCAGCAGCCAAGAGGGGAGGTACACAGATACGCAGTATTTT
-	TRBV4-1	TRBD1	TRBJ1-2	CASSQDRGYGYTF	TGCGCCAGCAGCCAGGACAGGGGGTATGGCTACACCTTC
once	TRBV6-1	TRBD1	TRBJ2-2	CASRQQGTGELFF	TGTGCCAGCAGACAACAGGGGACCGGGGAGCTGTTTTTT
-	TRBV19	-	TRBJ2-5	CASSIDAQKETQYF	TGTGCCAGTAGTATCGATGCCCAGAAAGAGACCCAGTACTTC
-	TRBV7-2	TRBD1	TRBJ1-2	CASSATTGAHYGYTF	TGTGCCAGCAGCGCTACAACAGGGGCGCACTATGGCTACACCTTC
-	TRBV9	-	TRBJ2-3	CASSAWGTGSSPPDTQYF	TGTGCCAGCAGCGCTTGGGGTACCGGGAGCAGTCCGCCGGATACGCAGTATTTT
-	TRBV6-6	-	TRBJ1-4	CASSYGAPNEKLFF	TGTGCCAGCAGTTATGGGGCCCCTAATGAAAAACTGTTTTTT
-	TRBV7-2	-	TRBJ1-1	CASSPRTSMNTEAFF	TGTGCCAGCAGCCCGCGGACAAGTATGAACACTGAAGCTTTCTTT
-	TRBV6-1	-	TRBJ1-1	CAALQISFAGEAFF	TGTGCCGCCCTCCAAATATCTTTTGCGGGGGAAGCTTTCTTT
-	TRBV19	-	TRBJ1-2	CASSMGGYGYTF	TGTGCCAGTAGTATGGGGGGCTATGGCTACACCTTC
-	TRBV4-2	-	TRBJ1-4	CASSQEARGVNEKLFF	TGTGCCAGCAGCCAGGAAGCTCGCGGGGTTAATGAAAAACTGTTTTTT
-	TRBV5-1	TRBD2	TRBJ2-1	CASSTTLAGAYNEQFF	TGCGCCAGCAGCACCACACTAGCGGGGGCCTACAATGAGCAGTTCTTC
-	TRBV2	TRBD2	TRBJ2-3	CASSIRGGGGSNTDTQYF	TGTGCCAGCAGTATTCGGGGGGGCGGGGGGTCCAACACAGATACGCAGTATTTT
-	TRBV27	TRBD1	TRBJ1-5	CASSLGSGGEPQHF	TGTGCCAGCAGTTTAGGGTCAGGGGGAGAGCCCCAGCATTTT
-	TRBV10-3	TRBD1	TRBJ1-2	CAISDSGQGSYGYTF	TGTGCCATCAGTGATTCAGGACAGGGTTCCTATGGCTACACCTTC
-	TRBV6-5	-	TRBJ1-5	CASSYGSGQPQHF	TGTGCCAGCAGTTACGGGAGTGGTCAGCCCCAGCATTTT
-	TRBV6-1	-	TRBJ1-3	CASTTVSGNTIYF	TGTGCCAGCACTACAGTCTCTGGAAACACCATATATTTT
-	TRBV7-2	-	TRBJ2-1	CASSLNAPGLHNEQFF	TGTGCCAGCAGCTTAAACGCTCCGGGACTCCACAATGAGCAGTTCTTC
-	TRBV7-7	-	TRBJ2-3	CASSLGPNTDTQYF	TGTGCCAGCAGCTTAGGGCCCAACACAGATACGCAGTATTTT
-	TRBV6-6	TRBD1	TRBJ1-1	CASNTDQGAFGTEAFF	TGTGCCAGCAACACAGACCAGGGGGCGTTTGGCACTGAAGCTTTCTTT
-	TRBV5-6	-	TRBJ1-5	CASSLRGGAGNQPQHF	TGTGCCAGCAGCCTCAGGGGAGGGGCTGGCAATCAGCCCCAGCATTTT
-	TRBV7-2	TRBD2	TRBJ2-1	CASSPTGGYNEQFF	TGTGCCAGCAGTCCGACGGGGGGGTACAATGAGCAGTTCTTC
-	TRBV9	TRBD2	TRBJ2-5	CASSVGISGGPGETQYF	TGTGCCAGCAGCGTAGGTATTAGCGGGGGCCCGGGGGAGACCCAGTACTTC
-	TRBV5-1	-	TRBJ2-4	CASSLHPTENIQYF	TGCGCCAGCAGCTTACACCCTACGGAGAACATTCAGTACTTC
-	TRBV12-5	-	TRBJ1-1	CASGPGGTEAFF	TGTGCTAGTGGCCCCGGGGGGACTGAAGCTTTCTTT
-	TRBV7-8	TRBD2	TRBJ2-1	CASSSLRGRGFHEQFF	TGTGCCAGCAGCTCCCTCCGCGGGCGGGGGTTTCATGAGCAGTTCTTC
-	TRBV5-6	TRBD1	TRBJ1-3	CASSLVTGAASGNTIYF	TGTGCCAGCAGCTTGGTTACAGGGGCGGCCTCTGGAAACACCATATATTTT
-	TRBV2	TRBD2	TRBJ2-5	CASSDPSGQETQYF	TGTGCCAGCAGTGACCCTAGCGGCCAAGAGACCCAGTACTTC
-	TRBV19	-	TRBJ2-5	CASRRKGRFSETQYF	TGTGCCAGTAGGAGAAAGGGGAGGTTCTCGGAGACCCAGTACTTC
once	TRBV2	-	TRBJ1-2	CASSDWGGHTPGGYTF	TGTGCCAGCAGTGATTGGGGGGGGCATACACCGGGCGGCTACACCTTC
-	TRBV18	TRBD2	TRBJ2-1	CASSRVGRGSSFNEQFF	TGTGCCAGCTCACGGGTAGGTCGCGGGAGTTCTTTCAATGAGCAGTTCTTC
-	TRBV2	TRBD1	TRBJ2-5	CASRSDRGLKETQYF	TGTGCCAGCAGATCGGACAGGGGATTGAAAGAGACCCAGTACTTC
-	TRBV14	TRBD2	TRBJ2-1	CASSQNWGGNEQFF	TGTGCCAGCAGCCAAAATTGGGGAGGGAATGAGCAGTTCTTC
-	TRBV25-1	TRBD2	TRBJ2-1	CASSSTSGRASYEQFF	TGTGCCAGCAGTTCGACTAGCGGGAGGGCCTCATATGAGCAGTTCTTC
once	TRBV19	-	TRBJ2-3	CASSIGGWGTDTQYF	TGTGCCAGTAGTATCGGGGGATGGGGCACAGATACGCAGTATTTT
-	TRBV4-1	-	TRBJ1-2	CASSQESTGPWGYTF	TGCGCCAGCAGCCAAGAGAGCACAGGGCCCTGGGGCTACACCTTC
-	TRBV7-8	-	TRBJ1-5	CASREGRSNQPQHF	TGTGCCAGCAGGGAAGGGAGGAGCAATCAGCCCCAGCATTTT
-	TRBV27	-	TRBJ2-2	CASRDIHIAETGELFF	TGTGCCAGCAGGGACATTCACATAGCCGAGACCGGGGAGCTGTTTTTT
-	TRBV7-2	-	TRBJ1-1	CASSSGTLKAFF	TGTGCCAGCAGCTCCGGGACATTAAAAGCTTTCTTT